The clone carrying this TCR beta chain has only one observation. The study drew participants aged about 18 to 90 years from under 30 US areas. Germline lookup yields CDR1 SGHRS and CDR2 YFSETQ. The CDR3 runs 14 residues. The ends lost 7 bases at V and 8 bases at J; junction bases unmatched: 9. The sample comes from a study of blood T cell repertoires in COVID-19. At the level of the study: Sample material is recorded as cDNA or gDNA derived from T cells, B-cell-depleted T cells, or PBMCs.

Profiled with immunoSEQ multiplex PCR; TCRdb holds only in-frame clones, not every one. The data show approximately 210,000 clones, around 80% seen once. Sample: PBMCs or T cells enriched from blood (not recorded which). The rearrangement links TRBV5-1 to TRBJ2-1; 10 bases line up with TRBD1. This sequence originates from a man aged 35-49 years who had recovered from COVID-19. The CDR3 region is CASQAGTGVHEQFF. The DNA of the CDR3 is TGCGCCAGCCAAGCCGGGACAGGGGTCCATGAGCAGTTCTTC. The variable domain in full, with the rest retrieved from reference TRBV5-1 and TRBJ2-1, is KAGVTQTPRYLIKTRGQQVTLSCSPISGHRSVSWYQQTPGQGLQFLFEYFSETQRNKGNFPGRFSGRQFSNSRSEMNVSTLELGDSALYLCASQAGTGVHEQFFGPGTRLTVL.